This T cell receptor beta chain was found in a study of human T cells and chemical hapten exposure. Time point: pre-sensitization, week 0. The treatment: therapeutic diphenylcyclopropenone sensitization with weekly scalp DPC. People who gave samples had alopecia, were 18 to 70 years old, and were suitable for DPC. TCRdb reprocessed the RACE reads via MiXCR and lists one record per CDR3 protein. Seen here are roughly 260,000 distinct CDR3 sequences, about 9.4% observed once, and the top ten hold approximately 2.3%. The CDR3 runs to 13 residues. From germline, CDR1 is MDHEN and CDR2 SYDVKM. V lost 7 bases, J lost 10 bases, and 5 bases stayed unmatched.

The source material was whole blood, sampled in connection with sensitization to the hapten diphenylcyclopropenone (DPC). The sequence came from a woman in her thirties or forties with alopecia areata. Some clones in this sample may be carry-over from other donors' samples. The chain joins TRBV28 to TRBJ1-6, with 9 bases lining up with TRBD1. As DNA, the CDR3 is TGTGCCAGCACGCGGGACAGGGTCTCACCCCTCCACTTT. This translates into CASTRDRVSPLHF. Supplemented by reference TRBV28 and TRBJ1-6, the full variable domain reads DVKVTQSSRYLVKRTGEKVFLECVQDMDHENMFWYRQDPGLGLRLIYFSYDVKMKEKGDIPEGYSVSREKKERFSLILESASTNQTSMYLCASTRDRVSPLHFGNGTRLTVT.